The present TCR beta chain was sequenced within a study of shared clonotypes between healthy human individuals. Study at large: There were three CD4 naive, three CD4 memory, two CD8 naive and one CD8 memory plates per donor.

Details on this clone: Antigen specificity is unknown.

Study-wide findings and caveats: It was the non-shared clonotypes that had lower generation probabilities than clonotypes shared by all four donors.

Some clones are missing from TCRdb's copy, which holds only in-frame ones; the method was immunoSEQ multiplex PCR. The repertoire consists of around 2.1 million clones, with 95% occurring once and the leading ten covering roughly 0.13%. This receptor was identified in a man between 18 and 29 years old in good health. Sequencing input: naive CD4+ T cells sorted from blood. Subset given: CD45RA+ positively selected.

The CDR3 protein is CAISQDRAGNTIYF. CDR3 bases: TGTGCCATCAGCCAAGACAGGGCTGGAAACACCATATATTTT. The chain combines TRBV10-3 with TRBJ1-3, with 7 bases matching TRBD1. From germline, CDR1 is ENHRY and CDR2 SYGVKD. The CDR3 totals 14 residues. The V gene end was trimmed by 6 bases and the J gene end by 2 bases; junction bases not matched to a gene: 4.